The clone carrying this T cell receptor (beta chain) was observed at least ten times. No antigen is known for it. The data originate from a study of T-cell reconstitution after alpha-beta-depleted transplantation in children. Overall study findings and caveats: Several hundred expanded graft clones reportedly supplied alpha-beta T cells about two months after transplant. T-cell counts and diversity at one year post-transplant came mainly from newly produced T cells. Some patients' high day-60 TCRbeta diversity was traced to surviving recipient T cells and thymic progenitors.

Unique molecular identifiers featured in how the TCRbeta library was prepared. TCRdb called the PCR reads again in MiXCR, with one record for every CDR3 protein. The sample includes about 130,000 distinct CDR3 sequences, 8.5% to 10% of them seen just once. V lost 4 bases and J 0 bases, leaving 6 bases between the germline ends. This CDR3 spans 12 amino acids. Germline V lookup: CDR1 SQVTM, CDR2 ANQGSEA. This TCR came from a girl under two years old who had a stem cell transplant for combined immunodeficiency, so the T cells may come from the graft donor. The sequenced sample was PBMCs, mostly from graft donor cells, obtained 180 days after TCRalphabeta/CD19-depleted stem cell transplant. The chain combines TRBV29-1 with TRBJ1-2; D call uncertain. The CDR3 spells CSVGGANYGYTF. Here the CDR3 DNA reads TGCAGCGTTGGTGGTGCTAACTATGGCTACACCTTC.